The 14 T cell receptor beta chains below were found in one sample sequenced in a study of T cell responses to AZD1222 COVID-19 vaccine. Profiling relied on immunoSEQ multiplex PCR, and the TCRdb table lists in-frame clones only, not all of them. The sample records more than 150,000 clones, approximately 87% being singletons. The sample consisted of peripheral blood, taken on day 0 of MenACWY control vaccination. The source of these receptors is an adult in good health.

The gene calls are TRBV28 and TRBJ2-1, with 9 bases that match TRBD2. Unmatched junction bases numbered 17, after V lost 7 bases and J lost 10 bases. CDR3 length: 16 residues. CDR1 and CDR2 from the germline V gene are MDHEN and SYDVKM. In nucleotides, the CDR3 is TGTGCCAGCATGATCAGCGGGAGGATTTGGTTCCGGGAGCAGTTCTTC. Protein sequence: CASMISGRIWFREQFF.

The CDR3 reads CASSPGLADTQYF. CDR3 DNA sequence: TGTGCCAGCAGTCCAGGATTGGCAGATACGCAGTATTTT. The J gene is TRBJ2-3, the V gene TRBV9; D unclear. The germline V gene encodes CDR1 SGDLS and CDR2 YYNGEE. This CDR3 is built from 13 residues. Trimming took off 5 bases at V and 4 bases at J, with 11 bases between the two ends.

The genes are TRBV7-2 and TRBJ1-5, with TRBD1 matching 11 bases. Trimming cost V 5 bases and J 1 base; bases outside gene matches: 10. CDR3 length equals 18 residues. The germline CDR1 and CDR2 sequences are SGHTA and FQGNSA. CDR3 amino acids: CASSEWTGGERSNQPQHF. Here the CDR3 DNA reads TGTGCCAGCAGCGAATGGACAGGGGGCGAGAGGAGCAATCAGCCCCAGCATTTT.

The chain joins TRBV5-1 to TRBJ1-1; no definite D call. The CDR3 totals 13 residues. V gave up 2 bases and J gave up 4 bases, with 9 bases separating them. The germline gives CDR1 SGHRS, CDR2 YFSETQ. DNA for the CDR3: TGCGCCAGCAGCTTAAGCCTAGGCACTGAAGCTTTCTTT. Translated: CASSLSLGTEAFF.

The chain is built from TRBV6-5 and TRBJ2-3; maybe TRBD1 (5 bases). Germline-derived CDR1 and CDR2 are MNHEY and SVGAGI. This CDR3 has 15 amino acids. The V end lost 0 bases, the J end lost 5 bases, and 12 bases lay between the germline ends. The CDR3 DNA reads TGTGCCAGCAGTTACTCGGATCAGGGCCTAGATACGCAGTATTTT. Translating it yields CASSYSDQGLDTQYF.

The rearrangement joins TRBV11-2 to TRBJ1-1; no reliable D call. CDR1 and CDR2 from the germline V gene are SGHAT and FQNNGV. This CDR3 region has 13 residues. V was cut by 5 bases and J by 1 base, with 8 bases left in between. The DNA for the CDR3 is TGTGCCAGCAGCCTTATTGAGAACACTGAAGCTTTCTTT. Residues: CASSLIENTEAFF.

The CDR3 nucleotides are TGTGCCAGCAGCTCCAAGGATGATACTCCCCTCCACTTT. It codes for CASSSKDDTPLHF. This chain uses TRBV7-8 with TRBJ1-6, with D unresolved. This CDR3 contains 13 residues. Germline V gene sequence: CDR1 SGHVS, CDR2 FQNEAQ. V was pared by 4 bases and J by 13 bases, with 14 bases between.

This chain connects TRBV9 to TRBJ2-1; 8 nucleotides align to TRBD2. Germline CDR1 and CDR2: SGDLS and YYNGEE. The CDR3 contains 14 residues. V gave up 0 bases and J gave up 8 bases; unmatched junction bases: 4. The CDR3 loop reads CASSVVRAGDEQFF. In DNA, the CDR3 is TGTGCCAGCAGCGTAGTTAGAGCGGGGGATGAGCAGTTCTTC.

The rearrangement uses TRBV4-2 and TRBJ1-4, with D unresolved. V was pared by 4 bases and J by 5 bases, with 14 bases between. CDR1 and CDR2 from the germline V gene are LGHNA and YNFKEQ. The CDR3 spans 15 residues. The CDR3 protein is CASSLLGNQNEKLFF. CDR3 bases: TGTGCCAGCAGCCTACTAGGGAATCAGAATGAAAAACTGTTTTTT.

This CDR3 is CASSLFAGAQETQYF. CDR3 DNA: TGCGCCAGCAGCTTGTTTGCAGGGGCACAAGAGACCCAGTACTTC. The chain combines TRBV5-1 with TRBJ2-5; maybe TRBD1 (6 bases). The CDR3 consists of 15 residues. V lost 1 base, J lost 2 bases, and 12 bases lay in between. Per germline, CDR1 SGHRS and CDR2 YFSETQ.

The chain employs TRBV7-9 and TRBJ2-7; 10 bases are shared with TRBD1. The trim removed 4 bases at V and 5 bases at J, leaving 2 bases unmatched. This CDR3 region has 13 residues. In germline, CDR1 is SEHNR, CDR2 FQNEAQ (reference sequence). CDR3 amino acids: CASSSGTGDEQYF. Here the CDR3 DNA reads TGTGCCAGCAGCTCCGGGACAGGGGACGAGCAGTACTTC. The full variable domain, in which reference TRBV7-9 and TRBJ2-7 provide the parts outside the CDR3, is DTGVSQNPRHKITKRGQNVTFRCDPISEHNRLYWYRQTLGQGPEFLTYFQNEAQLEKSRLLSDRFSAERPKGSFSTLEIQRTEQGDSAMYLCASSSGTGDEQYFGPGTRLTVT.

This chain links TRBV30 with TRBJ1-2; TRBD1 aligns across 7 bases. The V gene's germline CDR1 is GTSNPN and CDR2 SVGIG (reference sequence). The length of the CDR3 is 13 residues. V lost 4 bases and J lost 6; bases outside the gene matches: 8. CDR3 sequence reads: CAWTGGNWNGYTF. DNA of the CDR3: TGTGCCTGGACAGGGGGAAATTGGAATGGCTACACCTTC.

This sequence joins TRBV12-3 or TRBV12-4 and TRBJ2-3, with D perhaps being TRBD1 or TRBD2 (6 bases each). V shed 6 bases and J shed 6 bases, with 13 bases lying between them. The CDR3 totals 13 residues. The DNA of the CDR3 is TGTGCCAGCAGCTCAAGGGGGGTGGATACGCAGTATTTT. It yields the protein CASSSRGVDTQYF.

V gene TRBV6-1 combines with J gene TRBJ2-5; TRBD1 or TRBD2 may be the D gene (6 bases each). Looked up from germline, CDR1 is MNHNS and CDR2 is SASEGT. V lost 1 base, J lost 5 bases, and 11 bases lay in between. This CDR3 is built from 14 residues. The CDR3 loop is CASSEGGADETQYF. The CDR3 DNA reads TGTGCCAGCAGTGAAGGGGGGGCCGATGAGACCCAGTACTTC.